This is a list of T cell receptor beta chains from one sample in a study of T-cell memory formation after mild COVID-19. TCRdb fed the 5' RACE reads into MiXCR, producing one record per CDR3 protein. The sample shows roughly 610,000 distinct CDR3 sequences, roughly 17% of them seen only once. The sample taken for sequencing was PBMCs or a T cell subset sorted from them (not recorded which). These receptors were taken from an adult woman who had mild COVID-19 (a few samples of this study predate the infection). Cell type and time point are not known. Both conserved end residues are part of each CDR3.

>TRBJ2-7|TRBV2
CASSVGRGPEQYF
>TRBJ2-3|TRBV29-1
CSVETSGTDTQYF
>TRBJ2-2|TRBV7-9
CASSSNRDGTGELFF
>TRBJ1-3|TRBV29-1
CSVEPVGSGNTIYF
>TRBJ1-6|TRBV27
CASSRTYSYNSPLHF
>TRBJ1-1|TRBV29-1
CSVEGATLGAFF
>TRBJ2-3|TRBV15
CATSRDRLGASTDTQYF
>TRBJ2-3|TRBV30
CAWRGQNTDTQYF
>TRBJ1-2|TRBV18
CASSIGQGAYGYTF
>TRBJ2-7|TRBV30
CAWSDRAYEQYF
>TRBJ2-7|TRBV15
CATSRERGSPQYF
>TRBJ1-1|TRBV29-1
CSVERGQGGNTEAFF
>TRBJ2-3|TRBV24-1
CATEAMTGPTDTQYF
>TRBJ1-6|TRBV5-1
CASSQNAGFGSPLHF
>TRBJ2-2|TRBV7-7
CASSLVPGGLTGELFF